The 15 T cell receptor beta chains given below trace back to one sample, sequenced in a study of blood T cells in healthy people across ages. A sample-barcoded 5' primer and a J-beta primer mix were used in a second PCR of about 7 to 11 cycles. TCRdb independently ran MiXCR on the 5' RACE reads; one entry per CDR3 protein. This table holds around 1,000,000 distinct CDR3 sequences, 30% to 40% found once. The sample was blood. The receptors were gathered from a man aged 18-30 years in good health.

The chain uses TRBV9 and TRBJ2-7; 10 bases agree with TRBD2. The J call could be wrong; TRBJ2-5 is a better fit for the DNA end. The CDR3 is made up of 17 amino acids. CDR1 is SGDLS, CDR2 YYNGEE, per germline. CDR3 sequence (DNA): TGTGCCAGCAGCGTTTTTGGACTAGCGGACGCAAGAGAGACCCAGTACTTC. This sequence encodes CASSVFGLADARETQYF.

This clonotype was counted a single time. The rearrangement links TRBV20-1 to TRBJ1-2; D uncertain. V was pared by 2 bases and J by 5 bases, with 18 bases between. The CDR3 consists of 15 residues. The germline gives CDR1 DFQATT, CDR2 SNEGSKA (reference sequence). Here the CDR3 DNA reads TGCAGTGCTAGACCCTCGGTTGACCCCTTATATGGCTACACCTTC. The encoded protein is CSARPSVDPLYGYTF.

This chain joins TRBV5-6 and TRBJ2-3, with unresolved D. V was shortened by 4 bases and J by 0 bases, with 9 bases between the two germline ends. This CDR3 region has 14 residues. Looked up from germline, CDR1 is SGHDT and CDR2 is YYEEEE. The DNA of the CDR3 is TGTGCCAGCAGCCAAACCCCCAGCACAGATACGCAGTATTTT. Its protein product is CASSQTPSTDTQYF.

This clonotype turned up a few times. CDR3 loop: CSASPLDRTTDTQYF. As DNA, the CDR3 is TGCAGTGCTAGTCCTTTAGACAGGACCACAGATACGCAGTATTTT. The chain combines TRBV20-1 with TRBJ2-3, with D possibly matching TRBD1 (6 bases). Germline CDR1 and CDR2: DFQATT and SNEGSKA (reference sequence). V lost 3 bases and J lost 2, with 15 bases in between. The CDR3 sequence is 15 residues long.

This clonotype has a handful of counts. J is TRBJ2-1 and V is TRBV9; 8 bases align to TRBD1. V shed 3 bases, J shed 4 bases, and the junction held 12 bases outside the gene matches. Per the germline V gene, CDR1 is SGDLS and CDR2 is YYNGEE. This CDR3 is built from 17 residues. CDR3 sequence: CASSAPLGQGGYNEQFF. The CDR3 coding sequence is TGTGCCAGCAGCGCTCCACTAGGACAGGGAGGTTACAATGAGCAGTTCTTC.

The chain employs TRBV7-6 and TRBJ2-2; D is possibly TRBD1 (6 bases). The CDR3 extends over 15 amino acids. Germline V gene sequence: CDR1 SGHVS, CDR2 FNYEAQ. Trimming removed 2 bases at V and 2 bases at J, with 9 bases between. Here the CDR3 reads CASSLMTGNTGELFF. CDR3 nucleotide sequence: TGTGCCAGCAGCTTAATGACAGGAAACACCGGGGAGCTGTTTTTT.

The V gene is TRBV12-3 or TRBV12-4, the J gene TRBJ2-2; D possibly corresponds to TRBD1 (5 bases). Trimming removed 6 bases from V and 0 bases from J, with 11 bases in between. The CDR3 is made up of 15 amino acids. DNA for the CDR3: TGTGCCAGCAGGCCCGGACATACGAACACCGGGGAGCTGTTTTTT. Its protein product is CASRPGHTNTGELFF.

This clonotype was seen a few times. The chain links TRBV9 to TRBJ1-6; 9 positions match TRBD1. The length of the CDR3 is 16 residues. Germline lookup yields CDR1 SGDLS and CDR2 YYNGEE. The V gene end was trimmed by 3 bases and the J gene end by 9 bases; junction bases not matched to a gene: 10. CDR3 sequence: CASSATGTGNGSPLHF. The CDR3 nucleotides are TGTGCCAGCAGCGCTACCGGGACAGGGAATGGTTCACCCCTCCACTTT.

This clonotype was observed a few times. The chain couples TRBV6-1 to TRBJ2-2; D unclear. This CDR3 is 15 amino acids long. The V gene lost 4 bases and the J gene lost 5 bases, with 14 bases spanning the gap. Germline lookup yields CDR1 MNHNS and CDR2 SASEGT. The CDR3 DNA sequence: TGTGCCAGCAGTGCTTGGCAGGCACCGACCGGGGAGCTGTTTTTT. Its protein is CASSAWQAPTGELFF.

This clonotype came up once. The rearrangement links TRBV5-1 to TRBJ2-1; 7 bases fit TRBD2. The J call is uncertain, as TRBJ2-7 better fits the DNA end. Germline assignment: CDR1 SGHRS and CDR2 YFSETQ. This CDR3 spans 15 amino acids. CDR3 in amino acids: CASSSTSPPFNEQYF. CDR3 DNA sequence: TGCGCCAGCAGCTCGACTAGCCCCCCGTTCAATGAGCAGTACTTC.

In this sample, this clonotype turned up once. This chain joins TRBV29-1 and TRBJ2-7; 9 positions match TRBD1. V lost 4 bases to trimming and J lost 2 bases; unmatched junction nucleotides: 6. This CDR3 has 14 amino acids. The germline gives CDR1 SQVTM, CDR2 ANQGSEA. The CDR3 region has the DNA TGCAGCGTTGCCGAGACAGGGGGAGCCTACGAGCAGTACTTC. This codes for CSVAETGGAYEQYF.

V and J are TRBV28 and TRBJ2-5; weak D call: TRBD1 (6 bases). The CDR3 runs to 15 residues. Deletions cut 7 bases from V and 11 bases from J, with 26 bases between. Germline loops: CDR1 MDHEN, CDR2 SYDVKM. DNA of the CDR3: TGTGCCAGCATATCCCTGGGGGCCGCCTACAATGAGCAGTACTTC. It specifies CASISLGAAYNEQYF. The full variable domain, rest sourced from reference TRBV28 and TRBJ2-5, is DVKVTQSSRYLVKRTGEKVFLECVQDMDHENMFWYRQDPGLGLRLIYFSYDVKMKEKGDIPEGYSVSREKKERFSLILESASTNQTSMYLCASISLGAAYNEQYFGPGTRLLVL.

The chain links TRBV6-2 or TRBV6-3 to TRBJ1-5, with D maybe TRBD1 (6 bases). Germline CDR1 reads MNHEY; CDR2 reads SVGEGT. The CDR3 spans 19 residues. V was clipped by 2 bases and J by 1 base, with 21 bases between them. This CDR3 is CASSYIPRTALYSNQPQHF. The CDR3 DNA is TGTGCCAGCAGTTACATTCCAAGGACAGCCTTATACAGCAATCAGCCCCAGCATTTT.

This chain links TRBV3-1 with TRBJ1-6, with D hard to call. V lost 1 base and J 11 bases, leaving 12 bases between the germline ends. The CDR3 is made up of 14 amino acids. Germline V CDR1 and CDR2: LGHDT, YNNKEL (reference sequence). The CDR3 spells CASSQGESLTPLHF. DNA of the CDR3: TGTGCCAGCAGCCAAGGAGAAAGCTTGACACCCCTCCACTTT. Based on the CDR3 plus reference TRBV3-1 and TRBJ1-6, the full variable domain is DTAVSQTPKYLVTQMGNDKSIKCEQNLGHDTMYWYKQDSKKFLKIMFSYNNKELIINETVPNRFSPKSPDKAHLNLHINSLELGDSAVYFCASSQGESLTPLHFGNGTRLTVT.

This clonotype showed up just a few times. The J gene is TRBJ1-4, the V gene TRBV5-6; unclear D gene. Germline CDR1 SGHDT, CDR2 YYEEEE. The CDR3 totals 16 residues. Trimming shortened V by 0 bases and J by 11 bases, and 20 bases separated the two germline ends. The CDR3 coding sequence is TGTGCCAGCAGCTTGGAGGGTCGGCCAAGCGGAAGTAAACTGTTTTTT. Translating it yields CASSLEGRPSGSKLFF.